The clone carrying this TCR beta chain was detected ten times or more. Its specificity is not known. This entry comes from a study of spatial heterogeneity in lung cancer. Study-wide context: Counts of TCR transcripts in tumor regions tracked strongly with a T cell module score that came from matched bulk RNA-seq. Findings and caveats of the study: Tumor mutation count correlated with how many alpha and beta TCRs expanded intratumorally.

This CDR3 has 12 amino acids. The germline CDR1 and CDR2 sequences are SNHLY and FYNNEI. Trimming took off 7 bases at V and 5 bases at J, with 11 bases between the two ends. Indicated time point: sample taken at primary tumor resection. TCRs were sequenced from unsorted whole RNA of tumor, nontumor lung or PBMC. Using its own MiXCR run on the 5' RACE reads, TCRdb lists one record per CDR3 protein. The sample holds 10,000 to 12,000 distinct CDR3 sequences, 12% seen once. The TCR originated in a female donor with early-stage non-small cell lung cancer. This specimen consisted of lung tumor tissue, obtained at surgery. This chain uses TRBV2 with TRBJ1-1; weak D call: TRBD1 (5 bases). In DNA form, the CDR3 reads TGTGCCAGCACCACTGGGGGGACTGAAGCTTTCTTT. Amino acids: CASTTGGTEAFF.